This TCR beta chain was identified in a study of CD8+ T cells in alopecia areata. The wider study: The tofacitinib course ran for 6 to 18 months and was followed by 6 months off drug.

In the case of this clone: The antigen is undetermined.

The treatment: oral pan-JAK inhibitor, 5-10 mg twice daily. Overall study results and limits: In scalp samples, resident alphabeta T cells of normal skin are also sequenced. Scalp lesions, especially in alopecia totalis/universalis, had higher clonality than normal scalp.

Once RNA had been extracted, it was reverse transcribed into cDNA to act as the sequencing template. Profiling relied on immunoSEQ multiplex PCR, and the TCRdb table lists in-frame clones only, not all of them. The sample carries 200,000 or so clones, more than 30% recorded once. CDR3 length equals 15 residues. Germline CDR1 and CDR2: SGHRS and YFSETQ. Trimming shortened V by 3 bases and J by 0 bases, and 11 bases separated the two germline ends. The clonotype was recovered from a human donor with alopecia areata. The chain couples TRBV5-1 to TRBJ2-3; D gene ambiguous. The sample here was CD4+ T cells sorted from blood, taken at roughly week 30, from a patient treated with tofacitinib. The CDR3 region has the DNA TGCGCCAGCAGCTCGATAGCAGTTAGCACAGATACGCAGTATTTT. This sequence encodes CASSSIAVSTDTQYF.